The following is a T cell receptor (beta chain) sequence with its context. Generated by immunoSEQ multiplex PCR, the TCRdb table keeps only in-frame clones and is missing some. The data contain 150,000 to 180,000 clones, around 82% of them seen just once; the ten biggest clones take up around 0.63%. This CDR3 has 16 amino acids. V lost 2 bases to trimming and J lost 0 bases, with 11 bases between them. Germline V gives CDR1 SGHRS, CDR2 YFSETQ. These data are taken from a study of blood T cell repertoires in COVID-19. This clonotype originated in a man in his sixties with COVID-19, enrolled during active disease. Input material: peripheral blood. The V call is TRBV5-1, the J call TRBJ2-2, with D unresolved. The CDR3 loop reads CASSFGALTNTGELFF. The CDR3, as DNA: TGCGCCAGCAGCTTCGGAGCGCTCACGAACACCGGGGAGCTGTTTTTT.